This TCR beta chain was observed in a study of blood T cells in healthy people across ages (dated by TCRdb to the mid-2010s). For the study in its entirety: Template switching captured roughly one uniquely barcoded TCR beta cDNA molecule per two T cells in model experiments. Age-related changes in TCR beta repertoire diversity were measured in the study by deep sequencing normalized with unique cDNA molecular identifiers. Four age groups were formed from the donors: young (average roughly 16 years), middle-aged (more than 35), aged (62) and long-lived (roughly 88). Donors of different ages were randomly distributed across sequencing lanes to avoid experimental bias. Using the same blood draw, the study looked at two additional independent replicas of 1 million unique cDNA reads for two donors, one aged 18 to 30 and the other aged 80 or older. Paper-wide results and their limitations: Because profiling used bulk unsorted PBMCs, naive and antigen-experienced compartments could not be compared conclusively. Compared with the aged group, more naive CD4+ T cells, fewer expanded clones and increased TCR diversity were shown by the long-lived group, suggesting age selection. Because the CMV infection status of the donors was unknown, age-related changes in expanded clonotypes may potentially have been confounded. Total diversity estimates from one million sequenced T cells were considered lower bounds and underestimates. A strong correlation was found between observed TCR beta diversity and the percentage of naive T cells measured by flow cytometry. Observed TCR beta diversity per million T cells fell roughly linearly with age, and a significant reduction was already apparent by age roughly 40.

Turning to this clonotype: What this receptor recognizes is not known. Base qualities are missing; no much larger clone stands one base away.

The library relied on 5' RACE. Instrument on record: Illumina HiSeq 2500. A second PCR of roughly 7 to 12 cycles was run with a J-beta primer mix and a sample-barcoded 5' primer. A template-switch 5' adaptor carrying 12 random nucleotides introduced a unique molecular identifier onto each TCR beta cDNA molecule. At least 2.5 million CDR3-containing paired-end reads were obtained from each sample. All of the RNA was converted into first-strand cDNA using the Mint cDNA synthesis kit, with a TRBC-specific oligonucleotide serving as the primer. Following uracil-DNA glycosylase treatment, a first 18-cycle PCR with universal primers M1SS and BC2_uni_R was performed on all cDNA. The study's processing was this. Normalization of each sample was performed by random selection of 1 million high-quality reads, each carrying a distinct molecular identifier. Reads sharing molecular identifiers were discarded rather than binned into consensus sequences. MiTCR, with a Q25 quality threshold and the strictest error-elimination algorithm, was used for CDR3 identification, clonotype clustering and error correction. A nonparametric unseen species model with Euler transformation was used to estimate lower-bound total TCR beta diversity. TCRdb trimmed public reads at Q25 via fastp, called clones via MiXCR and kept in-frame beta chains. Every entry covers one CDR3 protein and lists the most common genes and DNA from its rows. The V and J calls here are based on TCRdb, not the publication. The sample table records about 1,500,000 distinct CDR3 sequences; 28% of these occur just once. Roughly 8% of the sample belongs to the ten largest clones.

The roughly 39 donors, aged about 6 to 95 years, were systemically healthy Caucasian individuals from Russia. About 10 milliliters of peripheral blood were collected from each donor into EDTA-treated Vacutainer tubes. Ficoll-Paque density-gradient centrifugation was used to isolate PBMCs, with at least 7 million per sample. Total RNA was extracted from PBMCs with Trizol reagent, with at least 5 micrograms obtained per sample. The percentages of naive CD45RAhigh/CD27high T cells were determined by flow cytometry on a PBMC aliquot from every donor. The CDR3 contains 14 residues, cysteine and phenylalanine counted. The kept DNA is CDR3 alone, 42 bases in frame from the first base. V is pared back by 6 bases and J by 3 bases, with 15 bases lying between the germline termini. The germline V gene supplies CDR1 SGHDN and CDR2 FVKESK.

The source of this sequence is a woman under 40 in good health. Sequences were obtained from blood. The chain is made from TRBV14 and TRBJ2-7; TRBD1 might be the D gene, on 8 matching bases. The encoded CDR3 is CASRQGGTGYEQYF. The DNA sequence is TGTGCCAGCAGACAGGGAGGGACAGGCTACGAGCAGTACTTC.